The source of this T cell receptor beta chain is a study of CD8 T cells in Susac syndrome. This CDR3 comprises 16 residues. V lost 6 bases to trimming and J lost 7 bases; unmatched junction nucleotides: 18. Germline assignment: CDR1 SQVTM and CDR2 ANQGSEA. The RNA input was roughly 0.45 to 1 ug, and it was reverse transcribed with random hexamers. MiXCR, run by TCRdb on the immunoSEQ multiplex PCR reads, gives a single entry per CDR3 protein. The table records some 150,000 distinct CDR3 sequences, 90% to 95% of them present only once. The chain links TRBV29-1 to TRBJ1-2, with 9 bases fitting TRBD1. Material: CD8+ T cells from PBMCs. The sequence was obtained from a human donor with multiple sclerosis. The CDR3 region is CSVRALGPTGGIGYTF. The CDR3, as DNA: TGCAGCGTGCGTGCCTTGGGGCCCACAGGGGGCATTGGCTACACCTTC.